These 31 T cell receptor beta chains were sequenced from one sample in a study of blood T cell repertoires in COVID-19. Profiling relied on immunoSEQ multiplex PCR, and the TCRdb table lists in-frame clones only, not all of them. The table records under 85,000 clones, approximately 80% of them present only once. Source material: peripheral blood. The receptor set was obtained from a man aged 50 to 60 with acute or convalescent COVID-19.

The chain uses TRBV4-2 and TRBJ2-7, with TRBD1 matching over 8 bases. The CDR3 extends over 16 amino acids. With V trimmed by 0 bases and J by 2 bases, 6 bases remained unmatched. Germline V CDR1 and CDR2: LGHNA, YNFKEQ. Written as DNA, the CDR3 is TGTGCCAGCAGCCAAGATCCCTGGACAGGGACCTACGAGCAGTACTTC. Amino acids: CASSQDPWTGTYEQYF.

This sequence joins TRBV11-1 and TRBJ1-6, with TRBD1 matching 7 bases. The V and J ends lost 2 bases and 9 bases, in that order; junction bases with no gene match: 4. The V gene's germline CDR1 is SGHAT and CDR2 FQDESV (reference sequence). CDR3 length: 14 residues. CDR3 in DNA: TGTGCCAGCAGCTTAAAGGGGGCCGGTTCACCCCTCCACTTT. As protein: CASSLKGAGSPLHF.

The chain uses TRBV7-2 and TRBJ1-2; tentatively, D is TRBD1 (6 bases). From germline, CDR1 is SGHTA and CDR2 FQGNSA. The CDR3 is 15 amino acids. Trimming shortened V by 1 base and J by 1 base, and 10 bases separated the two germline ends. CDR3 residues: CASSLGARGNYGYTF. The CDR3, as DNA: TGTGCCAGCAGCTTAGGGGCCAGGGGTAACTATGGCTACACCTTC.

This clone was detected once. The rearrangement joins TRBV3-1 (or the pseudogene TRBV3-2) to TRBJ1-2; D is possibly TRBD1 (5 bases). CDR1 LGHDT and CDR2 YNNKEL come from the germline V gene (reference sequence). The CDR3 loop spans 14 amino acids. Trimming cost V 1 base and J 3 bases, with 9 bases left between them. The CDR3 loop reads CASSQGWGDYGYTF. In DNA, the CDR3 is TGTGCCAGCAGCCAAGGGTGGGGGGACTATGGCTACACCTTC.

The chain joins TRBV12-3 or TRBV12-4 to TRBJ1-2, with D possibly matching TRBD1 (5 bases). The CDR3 spans 13 residues. V lost 7 bases, J lost 7 bases, and 16 bases lay in between. CDR3 residues: CASTLGGRFGYTF. The CDR3 DNA sequence: TGTGCCAGCACCCTGGGGGGGAGATTTGGCTACACCTTC.

J is TRBJ2-7 and V is TRBV3-1 (or the pseudogene TRBV3-2); TRBD2 agrees at 7 bases. Germline trimming cut 4 bases from V and 4 bases from J; bases unmatched to any gene: 7. The germline V gene encodes CDR1 LGHDT and CDR2 YNNKEL (reference sequence). The CDR3 has 14 amino acids. The CDR3 DNA reads as TGTGCCAGCAGCCGAACGGGACTATCTTACGAGCAGTACTTC. This sequence encodes CASSRTGLSYEQYF.

This chain joins TRBV7-2 and TRBJ2-3, with 7 bases that match TRBD2. J lost 2 bases, V lost 5 bases, and 4 bases had no gene match. Germline loops: CDR1 SGHTA, CDR2 FQGNSA. This CDR3 is built from 14 residues. The CDR3 bases are TGTGCCAGCAGCCCAGCGGGGTCCACAGATACGCAGTATTTT. Its protein is CASSPAGSTDTQYF.

The chain combines TRBV19 with TRBJ2-3, with 10 bases identical to TRBD2. Germline-derived CDR1 and CDR2 are LNHDA and SQIVND (reference sequence). The CDR3 has 16 amino acids. V was pared by 3 bases and J by 6 bases, with 9 bases of the junction left unmatched. This chain's CDR3 is CASSIRPSGSVDTQYF. The DNA of the CDR3 is TGTGCCAGTAGTATTCGGCCTAGCGGGAGCGTGGATACGCAGTATTTT. Based on the CDR3 plus reference TRBV19 and TRBJ2-3, the full variable domain is DGGITQSPKYLFRKEGQNVTLSCEQNLNHDAMYWYRQDPGQGLRLIYYSQIVNDFQKGDIAEGYSVSREKKESFPLTVTSAQKNPTAFYLCASSIRPSGSVDTQYFGPGTRLTVL.

The genes are TRBV11-2 and TRBJ1-2; D not resolved. This CDR3 region has 15 residues. Germline V gene data show CDR1 as SGHAT and CDR2 as FQNNGV. Trimming left V 4 bases short and J 6 bases short, with 18 bases between. The CDR3 region has the DNA TGTGCCAGCAGCTCCGCCGCGGTCGCTCTAGATGGCTACACCTTC. This translates into CASSSAAVALDGYTF.

This clone was observed a single time. The rearrangement links TRBV20-1 to TRBJ2-7; 8 positions agree with TRBD2. V was pared by 3 bases and J by 4 bases, with 5 bases of the junction left unmatched. The CDR3 totals 13 residues. Germline CDR1 reads DFQATT; CDR2 reads SNEGSKA (reference sequence). The CDR3 DNA sequence: TGCAGTGCTAGTGTCAGCGGGGGATACGAGCAGTACTTC. It specifies CSASVSGGYEQYF.

In DNA, the CDR3 is TGTGCCAGCAGTGACCCTCGGGCCAGCGGGAGCTCCTACGAGCAGTACTTC. The encoded protein is CASSDPRASGSSYEQYF. V and J are TRBV2 and TRBJ2-7; 8 nucleotides line up with TRBD2. V shed 3 bases, J shed 0 bases, and the junction held 10 bases outside the gene matches. The CDR3 is 17 amino acids. Germline-derived CDR1 and CDR2 are SNHLY and FYNNEI.

The V and J genes are TRBV19 and TRBJ1-1; TRBD1 is a possible D gene (5 bases). The CDR3 is 15 residues long. Deletions cut 3 bases from V and 1 base from J, with 12 bases between. The germline V gene encodes CDR1 LNHDA and CDR2 SQIVND (reference sequence). CDR3 in DNA: TGTGCCAGTAGTATTACGGGGACTGCGAACACTGAAGCTTTCTTT. It codes for CASSITGTANTEAFF. The full variable domain, completed using reference TRBV19 and TRBJ1-1, is DGGITQSPKYLFRKEGQNVTLSCEQNLNHDAMYWYRQDPGQGLRLIYYSQIVNDFQKGDIAEGYSVSREKKESFPLTVTSAQKNPTAFYLCASSITGTANTEAFFGQGTRLTVV.

V and J are TRBV12-5 and TRBJ1-2; the D gene is possibly TRBD1 (5 bases). Between the trimmed V and J ends, which lost 6 bases and 8 bases, there was a span of 19 bases. This CDR3 is built from 14 residues. Germline loops: CDR1 LGHNT, CDR2 FRNRAP. The CDR3 loop reads CASGSDSPGNGYTF. The DNA of the CDR3 is TGTGCTAGTGGCTCCGACTCCCCAGGGAACGGCTACACCTTC.

The genes are TRBV30 and TRBJ1-2; 10 bases are a match to TRBD1. The CDR3 loop spans 14 amino acids. From germline, CDR1 is GTSNPN and CDR2 SVGIG (reference sequence). The ends lost 7 bases at V and 7 bases at J; junction bases unmatched: 12. CDR3 loop: CALTAGTGAGGYTF. CDR3 coding DNA: TGTGCCTTAACGGCCGGGACAGGGGCCGGTGGCTACACCTTC.

CDR3 sequence reads: CAWSVAAWDRGSHEQYF. Written as DNA, the CDR3 is TGTGCCTGGAGTGTGGCAGCGTGGGACAGGGGGTCCCACGAGCAGTACTTC. The rearrangement links TRBV30 to TRBJ2-7, with 11 bases identical to TRBD1. CDR1 is GTSNPN and CDR2 is SVGIG in the germline V gene (reference sequence). The junction had 12 bases not matched to a gene; V was cut back by 0 bases and J by 5 bases. This CDR3 spans 17 amino acids.

V is TRBV4-3 and J is TRBJ1-4; the D gene is possibly TRBD1 (5 bases). Germline values: CDR1 LGHNA, CDR2 YSLEER. CDR3 size: 16 residues. V was clipped by 2 bases and J by 3 bases, with 13 bases between them. The chain's CDR3 is CASSQSKEGPNEKLFF. The CDR3 nucleotides read TGCGCCAGCAGCCAATCGAAGGAGGGACCTAATGAAAAACTGTTTTTT.

CDR3 protein: CASSQALGGYGYTF. The CDR3 region has the DNA TGCGCCAGCAGCCAAGCATTGGGGGGCTATGGCTACACCTTC. The rearrangement joins TRBV4-3 to TRBJ1-2, with D tentatively TRBD1 (5 bases). The CDR3 totals 14 residues. The germline V gene has CDR1 LGHNA and CDR2 YSLEER. Trimming took 1 base from V and 4 from J, leaving 10 bases between them.

The rearrangement uses TRBV7-9 and TRBJ2-3; unclear D gene. There are 15 residues in the CDR3. V was pared by 3 bases and J by 2 bases, with 12 bases between. From germline, CDR1 is SEHNR and CDR2 FQNEAQ (reference sequence). The CDR3 nucleotides are TGTGCCAGCAGCTTGAGTAGCCCCTCCACAGATACGCAGTATTTT. This sequence encodes CASSLSSPSTDTQYF. Together with reference TRBV7-9 and TRBJ2-3, the CDR3 gives the full variable domain: DTGVSQNPRHKITKRGQNVTFRCDPISEHNRLYWYRQTLGQGPEFLTYFQNEAQLEKSRLLSDRFSAERPKGSFSTLEIQRTEQGDSAMYLCASSLSSPSTDTQYFGPGTRLTVL.

The chain couples TRBV6-6 to TRBJ2-1; TRBD2 is a possible D gene (5 bases). V shed 8 bases and J shed 0 bases, with 14 bases lying between them. This CDR3 comprises 15 residues. Germline V gives CDR1 MNHNY, CDR2 SVGAGI (reference sequence). CDR3 DNA sequence: TGTGCCAGCCAGCACTTGGGGAGCTCCTACAATGAGCAGTTCTTC. Amino acids: CASQHLGSSYNEQFF.

J is TRBJ1-1 and V is TRBV3-1 (or the pseudogene TRBV3-2), with unresolved D. The CDR3 covers 13 residues. Germline V gene lookup returns CDR1 LGHDT and CDR2 YNNKEL (reference sequence). V was trimmed by 1 base and J by 2 bases, leaving 5 bases between them. The CDR3 DNA is TGTGCCAGCAGCCAAGTCAGAAACACTGAAGCTTTCTTT. This gives the protein CASSQVRNTEAFF.

The chain carries TRBV7-2 and TRBJ2-3; D remains unclear. This CDR3 is 11 amino acids long. Germline lookup yields CDR1 SGHTA and CDR2 FQGNSA. Trimming removed 5 bases at V and 8 bases at J, with 8 bases between. Written as DNA, the CDR3 is TGTGCCAGCAGCCCAACTGGTACGCAGTATTTT. Translating it yields CASSPTGTQYF.

This clone was seen just once. The J gene is TRBJ2-7, the V gene TRBV11-1; D is ambiguous. CDR1 SGHAT and CDR2 FQDESV come from the germline V gene (reference sequence). CDR3 length equals 11 residues. Trimming took 6 bases from V and 5 from J, leaving 8 bases between them. The CDR3 protein is CASSYNNEQYF. The CDR3 DNA is TGTGCCAGCAGTTATAACAACGAGCAGTACTTC.

V gene TRBV19 combines with J gene TRBJ2-6; 9 bases map to TRBD1. The CDR3 is 18 amino acids. Losses at the gene ends were 1 base for V and 2 bases for J; bases not matched to a gene: 6. The V gene's germline CDR1 is LNHDA and CDR2 SQIVND (reference sequence). The CDR3, as DNA: TGTGCCAGTAGTATAGTTGGACAGGGGAATCCTGGGGCCAACGTCCTGACTTTC. Amino acid sequence: CASSIVGQGNPGANVLTF.

Here the CDR3 DNA reads TGTGCCAGCAGCTACGGGACAGCACGCTCTGGGGCCAACGTCCTGACTTTC. It codes for CASSYGTARSGANVLTF. The chain combines TRBV5-4 with TRBJ2-6, with 7 bases matching TRBD1. After removal of 3 bases from V and 0 bases from J, the junction contained 6 bases not matched to a gene. CDR3 size: 17 residues. Per germline, CDR1 SGHNT and CDR2 YYREEE (reference sequence).

This sequence joins TRBV28 and TRBJ2-2, with TRBD2 as a possible D gene (5 bases). Germline CDR1 MDHEN, CDR2 SYDVKM. V was cut by 5 bases and J by 5 bases, with 18 bases left in between. The length of the CDR3 is 16 residues. The DNA of the CDR3 is TGTGCCAGCAGTGGAGAGGGCGGACTCTTAACCGGGGAGCTGTTTTTT. Translated: CASSGEGGLLTGELFF.

This clone was observed a single time. The chain links TRBV29-1 to TRBJ1-3; no clear D gene. This CDR3 is 15 amino acids long. Germline CDR1 is SQVTM and CDR2 is ANQGSEA. V was shortened by 0 bases and J by 0 bases, with 9 bases between the two germline ends. For the CDR3, the DNA is TGCAGCGTTGAAGATGGAGGGAGCTCTGGAAACACCATATATTTT. Translation: CSVEDGGSSGNTIYF.

The chain joins TRBV27 to TRBJ1-6; tentative D call: TRBD1 (6 bases). The CDR3 is 16 residues long. Per germline, CDR1 MNHEY and CDR2 SMNVEV (reference sequence). V shed 0 bases and J shed 10 bases, with 16 bases lying between them. CDR3 region: CASSLSRGRVQSPLHF. CDR3 nucleotides: TGTGCCAGCAGTTTATCGAGGGGGAGGGTCCAGTCACCCCTCCACTTT.

CDR3 DNA: TGTGCCAGCAGCGTAACAGATACGCAGTATTTT. Protein product: CASSVTDTQYF. V is TRBV11-3 and J is TRBJ2-3, with unresolved D. This CDR3 is built from 11 residues. Germline V CDR1 and CDR2: SGHNT, YENEEA. V was pared by 5 bases and J by 3 bases, with 3 bases between.

This chain uses TRBV19 with TRBJ1-5; D perhaps matches TRBD1 (5 bases). Germline CDR1 LNHDA, CDR2 SQIVND (reference sequence). The CDR3 loop spans 16 amino acids. The V gene lost 5 bases and the J gene lost 7 bases, with 21 bases spanning the gap. This chain's CDR3 is CASSLSGTAVRQPQHF. CDR3 sequence (DNA): TGTGCCAGTAGTCTCAGCGGGACGGCGGTTCGGCAGCCCCAGCATTTT.

This sequence joins TRBV13 and TRBJ2-1; 9 nucleotides agree with TRBD2. Germline loops: CDR1 PRHDT, CDR2 FYEKMQ (reference sequence). The V and J ends lost 6 bases and 8 bases, in that order; junction bases with no gene match: 8. This CDR3 has 14 residues. The CDR3 region is CASSFASGVYEQFF. The CDR3 DNA follows: TGTGCCAGCAGTTTTGCTAGCGGGGTCTATGAGCAGTTCTTC.

CDR3 region: CASRSAGGYNEQFF. In DNA form, the CDR3 reads TGCGCCAGCCGCTCCGCGGGAGGGTACAATGAGCAGTTCTTC. The J gene is TRBJ2-1, the V gene TRBV5-1, with 9 bases fitting TRBD2. Germline V gene data show CDR1 as SGHRS and CDR2 as YFSETQ. The CDR3 extends over 14 amino acids. V dropped 7 bases and J dropped 4; count of bases not matched to a gene: 6.